This TCR beta chain was retrieved from a study of CD8+CD57+ T cells in acquired aplastic anemia. About the study: DNA recovered from sorted CD4+ and CD8+ cells had a mean of around 3.2 ug. General study findings and limits: In CD8+ cells, Simpson's diversity showed no significant difference between patients and controls. Around 29 CD8+ CDR3 sequences were shared between patients and controls.

Comments on this clonotype: Its antigen is not identified.

Those patients picked for sequencing had displayed CD8+CD57+ cell expansion on flow cytometry. Every one of the patients had aplastic anemia (severe, acquired). Profiling that covered TCR beta VDJ and CDR3 relied on genomic DNA as its template. TCRdb used MiXCR to reprocess the reads, holding one entry per CDR3 protein. Among 200,000 to 250,000 distinct CDR3 sequences listed, 65% were seen once. Germline V gene data show CDR1 as SGDLS and CDR2 as YYNGEE. J was trimmed by 4 bases and V by 4 bases; bases with no gene match: 7. CDR3 length: 16 residues. The genes are TRBV9 and TRBJ1-4, with TRBD1 matching over 10 bases. Sequencing input: sorted CD4+, CD8+, or CD8+CD57+ T cells (not recorded which) from PBMCs. This TCR was sampled from a human donor with aplastic anemia. The DNA for the CDR3 is TGTGCCAGCAGCCTGGGACAGGGGATTGGTAATGAAAAACTGTTTTTT. Encoded protein: CASSLGQGIGNEKLFF.